Reported below is one TCR beta chain. Its specificity is unknown. These data come from a study of OX40 agonist ivuxolimab in advanced cancers. Findings and limits, study-wide: Some patients without response likewise showed low normalized clonal expansion.

Measured with immunoSEQ multiplex PCR; TCRdb has only the in-frame clones, and not every one. This table has 50,000 to 60,000 clones, roughly nine tenths appearing once. Peripheral blood came from all dose cohorts at three timepoints. Trimming took off 2 bases at V and 0 bases at J, with 23 bases between the two ends. The germline gives CDR1 MNHNS, CDR2 SASEGT. The CDR3 covers 21 residues. This TCR was sampled from an adult with an advanced solid tumor such as melanoma, head and neck, liver or kidney cancer. The sequences come from CD4+ or CD8+ T cells sorted from blood, collected in a trial of the OX40 agonist ivuxolimab. V is TRBV6-1 and J is TRBJ2-6; D ambiguous. Written as DNA, the CDR3 is TGTGCCAGCAGTGAAAAGGGCAGTTATTGGGCAGGTGACTCTGGGGCCAACGTCCTGACTTTC. Its protein is CASSEKGSYWAGDSGANVLTF.